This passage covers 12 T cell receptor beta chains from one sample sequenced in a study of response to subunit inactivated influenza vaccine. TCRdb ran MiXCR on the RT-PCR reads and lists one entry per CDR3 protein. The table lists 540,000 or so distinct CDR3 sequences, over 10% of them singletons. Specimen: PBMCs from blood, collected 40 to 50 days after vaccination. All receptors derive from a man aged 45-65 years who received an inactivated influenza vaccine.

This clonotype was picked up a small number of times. In DNA form, the CDR3 reads TGTGCCACCAGTGATACCCTCGAATGGACTAGCGGGGGTATAGATACGCAGTATTTT. It translates to CATSDTLEWTSGGIDTQYF. The genes are TRBV24-1 and TRBJ2-3; 13 positions agree with TRBD2. Trimming cost V 3 bases and J 5 bases; bases outside gene matches: 13. The CDR3 length is 19 residues. Germline V CDR1 and CDR2: KGHDR, SFDVKD.

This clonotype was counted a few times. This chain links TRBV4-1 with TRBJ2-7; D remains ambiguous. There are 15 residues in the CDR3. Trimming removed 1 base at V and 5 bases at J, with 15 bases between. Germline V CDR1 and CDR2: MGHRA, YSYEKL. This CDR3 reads CASSQGPGRRNEQYF. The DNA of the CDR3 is TGCGCCAGCAGCCAAGGCCCAGGTCGGCGGAACGAGCAGTACTTC.

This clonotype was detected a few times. DNA for the CDR3: TGTGCCAGCAGTTACAACACGGCCCAGTACTTC. Amino acids: CASSYNTAQYF. The chain employs TRBV6-2 or TRBV6-3 and TRBJ2-5; D unresolved. V lost 2 bases to trimming and J lost 9 bases, with 7 bases between them. The germline V gene has CDR1 MNHEY and CDR2 SVGEGT. The CDR3 extends over 11 amino acids.

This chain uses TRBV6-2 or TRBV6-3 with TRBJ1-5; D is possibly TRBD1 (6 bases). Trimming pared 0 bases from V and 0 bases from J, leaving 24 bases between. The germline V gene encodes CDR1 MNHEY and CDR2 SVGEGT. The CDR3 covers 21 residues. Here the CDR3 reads CASSYSPSVGGRWGSNQPQHF. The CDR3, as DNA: TGTGCCAGCAGTTACTCACCCTCCGTGGGGGGGCGGTGGGGTAGCAATCAGCCCCAGCATTTT.

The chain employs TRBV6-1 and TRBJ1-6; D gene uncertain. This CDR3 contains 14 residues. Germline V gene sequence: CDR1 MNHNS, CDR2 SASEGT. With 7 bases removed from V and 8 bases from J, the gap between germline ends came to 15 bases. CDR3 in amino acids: CASTPPGSDSPLHF. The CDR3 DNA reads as TGTGCCAGCACCCCCCCGGGTTCGGATTCACCCCTCCACTTT.

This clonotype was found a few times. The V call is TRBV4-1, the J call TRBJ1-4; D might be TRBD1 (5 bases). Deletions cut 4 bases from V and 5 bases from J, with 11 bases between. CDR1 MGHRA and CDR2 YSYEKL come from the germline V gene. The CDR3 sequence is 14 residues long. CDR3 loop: CASSPLQGNEKLFF. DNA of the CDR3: TGCGCCAGCAGCCCCCTTCAGGGAAATGAAAAACTGTTTTTT.

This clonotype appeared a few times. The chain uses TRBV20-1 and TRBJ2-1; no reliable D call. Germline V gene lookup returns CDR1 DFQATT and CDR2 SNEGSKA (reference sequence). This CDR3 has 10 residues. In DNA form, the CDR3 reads TGCAGCCAAGTTGACAATGAGCAGTTCTTC. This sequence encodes CSQVDNEQFF.

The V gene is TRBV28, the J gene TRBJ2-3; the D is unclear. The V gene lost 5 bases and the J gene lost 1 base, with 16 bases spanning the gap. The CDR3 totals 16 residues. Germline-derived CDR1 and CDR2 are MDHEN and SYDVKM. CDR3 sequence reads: CASSRRAPWGTDTQYF. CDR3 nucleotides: TGTGCCAGCAGTCGCCGGGCACCCTGGGGCACAGATACGCAGTATTTT.

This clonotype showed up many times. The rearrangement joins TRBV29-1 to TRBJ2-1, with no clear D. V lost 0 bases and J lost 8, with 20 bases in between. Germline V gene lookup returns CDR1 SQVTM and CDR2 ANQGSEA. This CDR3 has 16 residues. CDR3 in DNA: TGCAGCGTTGAAGATCTTGAAGGGTGGGCTACCCATGAGCAGTTCTTC. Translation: CSVEDLEGWATHEQFF.

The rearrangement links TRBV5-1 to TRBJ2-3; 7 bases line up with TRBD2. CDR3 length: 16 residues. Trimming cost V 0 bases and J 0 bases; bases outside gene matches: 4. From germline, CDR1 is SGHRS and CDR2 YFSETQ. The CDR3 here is CASSLGDYASTDTQYF. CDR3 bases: TGCGCCAGCAGCTTGGGGGACTACGCTAGCACAGATACGCAGTATTTT.

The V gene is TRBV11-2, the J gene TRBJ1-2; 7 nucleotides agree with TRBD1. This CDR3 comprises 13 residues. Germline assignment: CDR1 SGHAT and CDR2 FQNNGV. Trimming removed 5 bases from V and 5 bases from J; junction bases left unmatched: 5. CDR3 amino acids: CASSATGFYGYTF. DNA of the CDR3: TGTGCCAGCAGCGCGACAGGGTTTTATGGCTACACCTTC.

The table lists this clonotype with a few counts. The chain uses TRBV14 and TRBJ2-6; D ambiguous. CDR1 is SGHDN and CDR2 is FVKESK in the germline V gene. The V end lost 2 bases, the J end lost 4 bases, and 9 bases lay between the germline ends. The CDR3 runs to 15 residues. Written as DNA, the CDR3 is TGTGCCAGCAGCCAATTGGCGGCAGGGGCCAACGTCCTGACTTTC. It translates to CASSQLAAGANVLTF.